A single sample gave rise to the 28 T cell receptor beta chains below, sequenced in a study of pediatric ulcerative colitis. Clones were read by immunoSEQ multiplex PCR, and TCRdb kept only the in-frame ones, dropping some. The sample contains 10,000 to 12,000 clones, roughly 82% of which appear only once. The rectum was sampled with one to two pinch biopsies at colonoscopy. Sequenced: gut tissue. All receptors come from a girl aged 10 to 17 who was a control in a study of pediatric ulcerative colitis.

This chain uses TRBV6-6 with TRBJ1-4; D gene unclear. This CDR3 region has 11 residues. The V gene's germline CDR1 is MNHNY and CDR2 SVGAGI (reference sequence). Trimming took 9 bases from V and 13 from J, leaving 15 bases between them. As DNA, the CDR3 is TGTGCCAGTCTAGGGCTAGAAGGACTGTTTTTT. Protein: CASLGLEGLFF.

The chain joins TRBV13 to TRBJ1-1, with a possible D match to TRBD1 (5 bases). Germline assignment: CDR1 PRHDT and CDR2 FYEKMQ (reference sequence). V gave up 2 bases and J gave up 2 bases, with 12 bases separating them. The CDR3 consists of 15 residues. CDR3 loop: CASSLFGTGNTEAFF. The CDR3 DNA is TGTGCCAGCAGCTTATTTGGGACGGGAAACACTGAAGCTTTCTTT.

The chain combines TRBV29-1 with TRBJ2-1, with 9 bases aligning to TRBD2. With 4 bases clipped from V and 5 bases from J, the junction kept 6 bases outside the gene matches. CDR3 length equals 14 residues. Per germline, CDR1 SQVTM and CDR2 ANQGSEA. The CDR3 sequence: CSVVVAGADNEQFF. CDR3 DNA: TGCAGCGTTGTGGTAGCGGGAGCGGACAATGAGCAGTTCTTC.

This chain uses TRBV28 with TRBJ1-1; the D gene is possibly TRBD1 (6 bases). V lost 3 bases and J lost 2, with 16 bases in between. The germline V gene encodes CDR1 MDHEN and CDR2 SYDVKM. CDR3 size: 16 residues. Here the CDR3 DNA reads TGTGCCAGCAGTTTCTTGGGCCAGGGGCCTAACACTGAAGCTTTCTTT. It codes for CASSFLGQGPNTEAFF.

The chain recombines TRBV27 with TRBJ2-3; D unclear. There are 12 residues in the CDR3. Deletions cut 4 bases from V and 2 bases from J, with 4 bases between. CDR1 is MNHEY, CDR2 SMNVEV, per germline (reference sequence). The CDR3 nucleotides read TGTGCCAGCAGTTCGTACACAGATACGCAGTATTTT. Translation: CASSSYTDTQYF.

The V gene is TRBV7-2, the J gene TRBJ2-1, with TRBD2 matching 9 bases. Germline loops: CDR1 SGHTA, CDR2 FQGNSA. The CDR3 contains 19 residues. The trim removed 1 base at V and 1 base at J, leaving 11 bases unmatched. The CDR3 DNA sequence: TGTGCCAGCAGCTTAGTAGCCTCGGCTAGCGGGATGTCCTACAATGAGCAGTTCTTC. Protein product: CASSLVASASGMSYNEQFF.

This rearrangement joins TRBV4-1 to TRBJ2-1; 7 bases agree with TRBD2. Looked up from germline, CDR1 is MGHRA and CDR2 is YSYEKL. CDR3 size: 14 residues. V lost 5 bases and J lost 5; bases outside the gene matches: 6. Written as DNA, the CDR3 is TGCGCCAGCAGCGGACTAGGAGGAAACAATGAGCAGTTCTTC. This encodes CASSGLGGNNEQFF.

The chain is built from TRBV7-2 and TRBJ2-2; 7 bases line up with TRBD1. Per germline, CDR1 SGHTA and CDR2 FQGNSA. CDR3 size: 16 residues. V lost 2 bases, J lost 7 bases, and 10 bases stayed unmatched. The DNA of the CDR3 is TGTGCCAGCAGCTTAAAGGCAGGGGGTTTCAGCGGGGAGCTGTTTTTT. This codes for CASSLKAGGFSGELFF.

This chain joins TRBV29-1 and TRBJ1-2; D remains unclear. From germline, CDR1 is SQVTM and CDR2 ANQGSEA. This CDR3 region has 13 residues. The V gene lost 6 bases and the J gene lost 8 bases, with 19 bases spanning the gap. CDR3 in DNA: TGCAGCGTCTCGGCGGGTAGCTTGCAAGGCTACACCTTC. Translating it yields CSVSAGSLQGYTF.

This chain uses TRBV19 with TRBJ2-7, with D possibly being TRBD2 (6 bases). Between the trimmed V and J ends, which lost 6 bases and 1 base, there was a span of 10 bases. Germline V gene data show CDR1 as LNHDA and CDR2 as SQIVND (reference sequence). The CDR3 loop spans 13 amino acids. Here the CDR3 reads CASSLAKSYEQYF. The CDR3 region has the DNA TGTGCCAGTAGCCTAGCGAAATCCTACGAGCAGTACTTC.

This clone appeared a single time. This chain uses TRBV10-3 with TRBJ1-1, with a weak D call TRBD1 (5 bases). The V gene lost 3 bases and the J gene lost 5 bases, with 16 bases spanning the gap. The CDR3 length is 15 residues. The germline CDR1 and CDR2 sequences are ENHRY and SYGVKD. The CDR3 is CAISELTGGTTEAFF. The DNA of the CDR3 is TGTGCCATCAGTGAACTAACAGGAGGGACGACTGAAGCTTTCTTT.

V is TRBV5-1 and J is TRBJ1-2; possible D gene TRBD1, 6 bases. The V end was cut by 0 bases, the J end by 5 bases, with 14 bases between. CDR3 length: 15 residues. Germline V CDR1 and CDR2: SGHRS, YFSETQ. CDR3 sequence: CASSLEMGGAYGYTF. The CDR3 nucleotides are TGCGCCAGCAGCTTGGAAATGGGGGGCGCTTATGGCTACACCTTC.

The chain couples TRBV28 to TRBJ2-5; 7 nucleotides match TRBD2. Germline loops: CDR1 MDHEN, CDR2 SYDVKM. Trimming at V came to 3 bases and at J to 9 bases, leaving 13 bases not matched to a gene. The CDR3 has 15 residues. The CDR3 bases are TGTGCCAGCAGTTTCGGCTCTAGCGGTCGATCGTCCCAGTACTTC. The encoded protein is CASSFGSSGRSSQYF.

This chain links TRBV2 with TRBJ2-3; 11 bases map to TRBD2. Germline CDR1 and CDR2: SNHLY and FYNNEI. The V and J ends lost 9 bases and 4 bases, in that order; junction bases with no gene match: 9. The CDR3 spans 15 residues. CDR3 coding DNA: TGTGCCAGTAGGATAGCGGGAGGGCCCCCAGATACGCAGTATTTT. Translating gives CASRIAGGPPDTQYF.

This chain joins TRBV10-1 and TRBJ1-5; D might be TRBD1 (5 bases). The CDR3 runs 15 residues. Germline-derived CDR1 and CDR2 are WNHNN and SYGVQD (reference sequence). The germline V and J ends were trimmed by 6 bases and 6 bases, with 18 bases remaining between them. This CDR3 is CASRGGSGRCQPQHF. CDR3 sequence (DNA): TGCGCCAGCAGGGGGGGGTCCGGCCGGTGTCAGCCCCAGCATTTT.

This clone has a handful of counts. The rearrangement joins TRBV9 to TRBJ1-3, with no clear D. Germline V CDR1 and CDR2: SGDLS, YYNGEE. This CDR3 spans 14 amino acids. V was clipped by 0 bases and J by 0 bases, with 4 bases between them. The CDR3 DNA is TGTGCCAGCAGCGTAGCAGGCTCTGGAAACACCATATATTTT. Its protein product is CASSVAGSGNTIYF.

This clone is labeled as medium-sized. The rearrangement joins TRBV4-2 to TRBJ2-6; D gene uncertain. This CDR3 is 16 amino acids long. Trimming shortened V by 0 bases and J by 0 bases, and 6 bases separated the two germline ends. The V gene's germline CDR1 is LGHNA and CDR2 YNFKEQ. The CDR3 nucleotides are TGTGCCAGCAGCCAAGATCAGAGCTCTGGGGCCAACGTCCTGACTTTC. Translated: CASSQDQSSGANVLTF.

The rearrangement uses TRBV13 and TRBJ2-7; a weak D match, TRBD2 (6 bases). Germline V gene data show CDR1 as PRHDT and CDR2 as FYEKMQ (reference sequence). V gave up 2 bases and J gave up 2 bases, with 13 bases separating them. The CDR3 has 15 amino acids. The CDR3 DNA sequence: TGTGCCAGCAGCTTATCACGGGGCGGGGCCTACGAGCAGTACTTC. The encoded protein is CASSLSRGGAYEQYF.

This clone was recorded once. The chain combines TRBV6-5 with TRBJ1-2; D gene uncertain. Per germline, CDR1 MNHEY and CDR2 SVGAGI. V was trimmed by 0 bases and J by 4 bases, leaving 12 bases between them. CDR3 length: 15 amino acids. The CDR3 spells CASSYSADVFYGYTF. The CDR3 DNA reads as TGTGCCAGCAGTTACTCGGCAGACGTTTTCTATGGCTACACCTTC.

The chain employs TRBV19 and TRBJ1-5; TRBD1 might be the D (6 bases). The germline V gene has CDR1 LNHDA and CDR2 SQIVND (reference sequence). V was cut by 6 bases and J by 4 bases, with 7 bases left in between. This CDR3 contains 12 residues. The CDR3 sequence: CASRQGNQPQHF. DNA of the CDR3: TGTGCCAGTAGGCAGGGGAATCAGCCCCAGCATTTT.

This clone has a handful of counts. The CDR3 protein is CASSQDPGAGANVLTF. CDR3 DNA sequence: TGCGCCAGCAGCCAAGATCCGGGAGCCGGGGCCAACGTCCTGACTTTC. The chain uses TRBV4-3 and TRBJ2-6, with D possibly matching TRBD2 (6 bases). The V end lost 0 bases, the J end lost 4 bases, and 10 bases lay between the germline ends. The CDR3 spans 16 residues. Germline V lookup: CDR1 LGHNA, CDR2 YSLEER.

V is TRBV28 and J is TRBJ1-5, with 8 nucleotides matching TRBD1. V dropped 4 bases and J dropped 7; count of bases not matched to a gene: 3. Looked up from germline, CDR1 is MDHEN and CDR2 is SYDVKM. The CDR3 is 13 residues long. CDR3 residues: CASSSRTGQPQHF. CDR3 in DNA: TGTGCCAGCAGTTCTCGGACAGGGCAGCCCCAGCATTTT.

This clone was counted once. This sequence joins TRBV30 and TRBJ1-2, with D unresolved. Germline V gene lookup returns CDR1 GTSNPN and CDR2 SVGIG (reference sequence). The CDR3 totals 13 residues. V was cut by 0 bases and J by 3 bases, with 8 bases left in between. CDR3 sequence reads: CAWSVGQDYGYTF. CDR3 nucleotide sequence: TGTGCCTGGAGTGTAGGTCAGGACTATGGCTACACCTTC.

The gene calls are TRBV7-8 and TRBJ2-7; TRBD1 matches at 9 bases. This CDR3 is 18 amino acids long. Germline loops: CDR1 SGHVS, CDR2 FQNEAQ. V gave up 3 bases and J gave up 0 bases; unmatched junction bases: 12. CDR3 sequence: CASSFRRPGQGNSYEQYF. The CDR3 DNA reads as TGTGCCAGCAGCTTTAGGCGACCGGGACAGGGAAACTCCTACGAGCAGTACTTC.

The V call is TRBV5-4, the J call TRBJ2-5, with 14 bases lining up with TRBD2. The end of the DNA is better explained by TRBJ2-7, so the J call may be wrong. The CDR3 runs 18 residues. Germline CDR1 is SGHNT and CDR2 is YYREEE (reference sequence). DNA of the CDR3: TGTGCCAGCAGCCACGGACTAGCGGGAGGTTGGAGCTCCTACGAGCAGTACTTC. It is translated as CASSHGLAGGWSSYEQYF.

The rearrangement uses TRBV6-1 and TRBJ2-7, with D maybe TRBD2 (6 bases). Trimming stripped 6 bases from V and 0 bases from J, with 15 bases between. CDR1 and CDR2 (germline): MNHNS, SASEGT. This CDR3 has 15 amino acids. CDR3 region: CASSGASGYSYEQYF. DNA for the CDR3: TGTGCCAGCAGCGGGGCAAGCGGGTACTCCTACGAGCAGTACTTC.

V gene TRBV15 combines with J gene TRBJ2-5, with 11 bases that match TRBD1. The germline gives CDR1 LNHNV, CDR2 YYDKDF (reference sequence). The CDR3 loop spans 18 amino acids. V shed 1 base, J shed 2 bases, and the junction held 9 bases outside the gene matches. The DNA of the CDR3 is TGTGCCACCAGCAGAGTTCGGGACAGGGGGGATGGACAAGAGACCCAGTACTTC. It yields the protein CATSRVRDRGDGQETQYF.

The rearrangement joins TRBV27 to TRBJ2-7; TRBD1 matches 7 bases. V lost 10 bases, J lost 5 bases, and 5 bases stayed unmatched. The CDR3 covers 11 residues. Germline V gene sequence: CDR1 MNHEY, CDR2 SMNVEV (reference sequence). The CDR3 spells CATGGPHEQYF. CDR3 nucleotide sequence: TGTGCCACAGGGGGTCCCCACGAGCAGTACTTC.